This T cell receptor (beta chain) came from a study of vaccination effects on CD4 cells after COVID-19. Study information: After the second dose, samples were taken at median day 72.

With respect to this clone: Its target is unknown.

The method was immunoSEQ multiplex PCR; TCRdb's version includes in-frame clones alone and lacks a portion of them. The table shows 20,000 to 25,000 clones, with approximately 69% occurring only once. ViraFEST expansion of antigen-specific CD4+ T cells with viral peptide pools preceded sequencing. At the end of 9 to 11 days of culture, CD4+ T cells were isolated. Each participant was given two doses of one vaccine (BNT162b2 or mRNA-1273). All vaccine recipients tested negative for nucleocapsid antibodies and had never contracted SARS-CoV-2 infection. Cultures used 2 million to 2.5 million PBMC per well, about 10 IU/ml IL-2 and around 9.8 ug/ml peptides. With 5 bases removed from V and 1 base from J, the gap between germline ends came to 8 bases. Germline V CDR1 and CDR2: SGHTA, FQGNSA. The CDR3 runs 14 residues.

The source was CD4+ T cells from PBMCs cultured with SARS-CoV-2 spike peptides, collected after COVID-19 vaccination. The genes are TRBV7-2 and TRBJ2-2, with D maybe TRBD2 (6 bases). This receptor was taken from a human donor who received a COVID-19 vaccine. CDR3: CASSRSGNTGELFF. In DNA, the CDR3 is TGTGCCAGCAGCCGTAGCGGGAACACCGGGGAGCTGTTTTTT.